One sample yielded the 19 T cell receptor beta chains listed below, sequenced in a study of PD-L1 blockade in urothelial cancer. Here immunoSEQ multiplex PCR was the method, and the copy in TCRdb shows in-frame clones only, minus some. The data show 44,000 or so clones, around 80% seen once. The specimen comprised PBMCs, sampled around atezolizumab (anti-PD-L1) treatment. The receptors come from a man between 65 and 79 years old with urothelial cancer.

The J gene is TRBJ1-2, the V gene TRBV27, with 7 nucleotides matching TRBD1. The germline CDR1 and CDR2 sequences are MNHEY and SMNVEV (reference sequence). The CDR3 runs to 14 residues. V gave up 6 bases and J gave up 0 bases; unmatched junction bases: 4. The CDR3 loop is CASSRQGANYGYTF. The CDR3 bases are TGTGCCAGCAGCCGACAGGGAGCTAACTATGGCTACACCTTC.

CDR3 sequence reads: CASSLGMGGVQYF. DNA of the CDR3: TGTGCCAGCAGCTTAGGGATGGGCGGGGTCCAGTACTTC. The V call is TRBV7-9, the J call TRBJ2-5; D perhaps matches TRBD2 (6 bases). Germline lookup yields CDR1 SEHNR and CDR2 FQNEAQ (reference sequence). This CDR3 spans 13 amino acids. Trimming removed 1 base at V and 10 bases at J, with 13 bases between.

Only one count was recorded for this clone. This rearrangement joins TRBV6-1 to TRBJ2-7; TRBD2 matches 10 bases. After removal of 6 bases from V and 2 bases from J, the junction contained 4 bases not matched to a gene. The CDR3 runs to 14 residues. CDR1 and CDR2 from the germline V gene are MNHNS and SASEGT. The CDR3 DNA sequence: TGTGCCAGCAGATTAGCGGGGGGCCCCTACGAGCAGTACTTC. It specifies CASRLAGGPYEQYF.

The chain has TRBV5-4 and TRBJ2-2; D remains ambiguous. This CDR3 is built from 14 residues. Germline CDR1 is SGHNT and CDR2 is YYREEE (reference sequence). The ends were cut back, 0 bases at V and 2 bases at J, with 5 bases in the middle. The CDR3 region is CASSLDRNTGELFF. The DNA of the CDR3 is TGTGCCAGCAGCTTGGACAGAAACACCGGGGAGCTGTTTTTT.

This rearrangement joins TRBV4-3 to TRBJ1-2; 9 bases align to TRBD1. The CDR3 runs 15 residues. The germline CDR1 and CDR2 sequences are LGHNA and YSLEER. V was clipped by 3 bases and J by 1 base; unmatched bases: 3. DNA for the CDR3: TGCGCCAGCAGCCACGGGGGACAGGGTAACTATGGCTACACCTTC. It specifies CASSHGGQGNYGYTF.

This clone ranks as medium-sized. The rearrangement joins TRBV18 to TRBJ2-1; tentatively, D is TRBD2 (6 bases). The V and J ends lost 5 bases and 1 base respectively, with 12 bases between them. CDR3 size: 15 residues. Germline V gives CDR1 KGHSH, CDR2 LQKENI. CDR3 DNA sequence: TGTGCCAGCTCAGCCGCTAGCGTTTCCTACAATGAGCAGTTCTTC. It is translated as CASSAASVSYNEQFF.

This chain links TRBV6-5 with TRBJ1-4; tentatively, D is TRBD1 (5 bases). The CDR3 length is 15 residues. Trimming took 3 bases from V and 7 from J, leaving 15 bases between them. Germline V gene lookup returns CDR1 MNHEY and CDR2 SVGAGI. DNA for the CDR3: TGTGCCAGCAGTTATAGGGGTCGGGTCGGTGAAAAACTGTTTTTT. Amino acid sequence: CASSYRGRVGEKLFF.

The rearrangement joins TRBV5-1 to TRBJ2-2; 9 nucleotides match TRBD1. Germline V gene sequence: CDR1 SGHRS, CDR2 YFSETQ. V shed 6 bases and J 3 bases; nucleotides not matched to a gene: 6. CDR3 length: 15 residues. The CDR3 nucleotides are TGCGCCAGCATGGAGGGACAGGGCTACACCGGGGAGCTGTTTTTT. Translating gives CASMEGQGYTGELFF.

The chain employs TRBV6-5 and TRBJ1-1; D is unresolved. Germline V lookup: CDR1 MNHEY, CDR2 SVGAGI. The germline V and J ends were trimmed by 2 bases and 5 bases, with 9 bases remaining between them. The CDR3 is made up of 13 amino acids. Written as DNA, the CDR3 is TGTGCCAGCAGTTACGAGGGCCTTACTGAAGCTTTCTTT. Translated: CASSYEGLTEAFF.

The chain joins TRBV5-5 to TRBJ1-4; possibly TRBD1 for D (5 bases). The germline CDR1 and CDR2 sequences are SGHKS and YYEKEE (reference sequence). V gave up 1 base and J gave up 3 bases, with 10 bases separating them. CDR3 length equals 15 residues. CDR3 DNA sequence: TGTGCCAGCAGCTTGAGGGGCGCAGCTAATGAAAAACTGTTTTTT. Its translation: CASSLRGAANEKLFF.

The genes are TRBV7-2 and TRBJ2-1; D gene unclear. The CDR3 sequence is 12 residues long. In germline, CDR1 is SGHTA, CDR2 FQGNSA. V was trimmed by 2 bases and J by 9 bases, leaving 8 bases between them. The CDR3 nucleotides read TGTGCCAGCAGCTTATCTCGGGTTGAGCAGTTCTTC. This translates into CASSLSRVEQFF.

This sequence joins TRBV7-2 and TRBJ2-2, with D maybe TRBD2 (7 bases). This CDR3 has 13 amino acids. From germline, CDR1 is SGHTA and CDR2 FQGNSA. Trimming shortened V by 7 bases and J by 5 bases, and 11 bases separated the two germline ends. This CDR3 reads CASNRGGTGELFF. CDR3 in DNA: TGTGCCAGCAATAGGGGGGGGACCGGGGAGCTGTTTTTT.

The rearrangement uses TRBV2 and TRBJ2-7, with TRBD1 matching over 8 bases. J was trimmed by 6 bases and V by 7 bases; bases with no gene match: 5. CDR1 and CDR2 (germline): SNHLY, FYNNEI. The CDR3 sequence is 12 residues long. The DNA of the CDR3 is TGTGCCAGCACGGGACAGGCGATCGAGCAGTACTTC. It translates to CASTGQAIEQYF.

The chain links TRBV9 to TRBJ2-7; 9 bases line up with TRBD1. The germline CDR1 and CDR2 sequences are SGDLS and YYNGEE. The CDR3 runs to 16 residues. With V trimmed by 0 bases and J by 1 base, 5 bases remained unmatched. The CDR3 reads CASSVGPGQGSYEQYF. For the CDR3, the DNA is TGTGCCAGCAGCGTAGGGCCCGGACAGGGGTCCTACGAGCAGTACTTC.

The chain employs TRBV5-1 and TRBJ2-2, with a possible D match to TRBD2 (6 bases). This CDR3 has 16 residues. Germline values: CDR1 SGHRS, CDR2 YFSETQ. V was trimmed by 4 bases and J by 5 bases, leaving 18 bases between them. The chain's CDR3 is CASSPERAARTGELFF. The CDR3, as DNA: TGCGCCAGCAGCCCGGAGCGGGCAGCAAGAACCGGGGAGCTGTTTTTT.

The rearrangement joins TRBV19 to TRBJ1-5, with a weak D call TRBD1 (6 bases). The germline V gene encodes CDR1 LNHDA and CDR2 SQIVND (reference sequence). This CDR3 is 14 amino acids long. The V end was cut by 11 bases, the J end by 3 bases, with 17 bases between. CDR3 amino acids: CAGSSGQFNQPQHF. The CDR3 DNA follows: TGTGCCGGCTCATCAGGACAGTTCAATCAGCCCCAGCATTTT.

The V and J genes are TRBV2 and TRBJ1-5; 7 bases fit TRBD1. Germline CDR1 SNHLY, CDR2 FYNNEI. The CDR3 consists of 16 residues. The junction had 12 bases not matched to a gene; V was cut back by 6 bases and J by 4 bases. The CDR3 nucleotides read TGTGCCAGCAGCCCGCAGGCAGGGGGGACGAATCAGCCCCAGCATTTT. This sequence encodes CASSPQAGGTNQPQHF. The complete variable domain, with remaining parts taken from reference TRBV2 and TRBJ1-5, reads EPEVTQTPSHQVTQMGQEVILRCVPISNHLYFYWYRQILGQKVEFLVSFYNNEISEKSEIFDDQFSVERPDGSNFTLKIRSTKLEDSAMYFCASSPQAGGTNQPQHFGDGTRLSIL.

This clone was found a few times. The genes are TRBV9 and TRBJ2-3, with 9 positions matching TRBD2. Per germline, CDR1 SGDLS and CDR2 YYNGEE. Trimming removed 6 bases from V and 1 base from J; junction bases left unmatched: 0. The CDR3 extends over 13 amino acids. CDR3 in DNA: TGTGCCAGCAAGCGGGGGGGCACAGATACGCAGTATTTT. It encodes CASKRGGTDTQYF.

This clone appeared once. The chain employs TRBV7-2 and TRBJ1-5, with 10 bases lining up with TRBD1. Germline CDR1 SGHTA, CDR2 FQGNSA. V gave up 6 bases and J gave up 5 bases; unmatched junction bases: 4. The CDR3 spans 14 residues. The CDR3 DNA sequence: TGTGCCAGCAGTAGGGACAGGGGTTATCAGCCCCAGCATTTT. This codes for CASSRDRGYQPQHF.